Reported below is one TCR beta chain. Its target is unknown. The data were obtained in a study of T cell responses to AZD1222 COVID-19 vaccine. Pooled in the analysis were second doses at about 4 or about 12 weeks. Only in-frame clones appear in the TCRdb table, and some are missing; sequencing was by immunoSEQ multiplex PCR. The table has tens of thousands of clones, approximately 92% seen once; the top ten hold 4% to 5.5%. Findings of the study overall: Once two AZD1222 doses were given, Spike-specific TCR breadth and depth went up. Just a handful of AZD1222 recipients tested seropositive at baseline. Donor demographics were predominantly white British with a female majority; clonal diversity may be underestimated.

The CDR3 runs to 12 residues. V shed 0 bases and J shed 7 bases, with 7 bases lying between them. From germline, CDR1 is SGHRS and CDR2 YFSETQ. This TCR was recovered from an adult who received the AZD1222 COVID-19 vaccine. Sequencing was performed on peripheral blood, taken 28 days after the second AZD1222 dose. The chain employs TRBV5-1 and TRBJ1-2; no firm D call. In DNA, the CDR3 is TGCGCCAGCAGCTTGGGGCGGATTGGCTACACCTTC. Translating it yields CASSLGRIGYTF.